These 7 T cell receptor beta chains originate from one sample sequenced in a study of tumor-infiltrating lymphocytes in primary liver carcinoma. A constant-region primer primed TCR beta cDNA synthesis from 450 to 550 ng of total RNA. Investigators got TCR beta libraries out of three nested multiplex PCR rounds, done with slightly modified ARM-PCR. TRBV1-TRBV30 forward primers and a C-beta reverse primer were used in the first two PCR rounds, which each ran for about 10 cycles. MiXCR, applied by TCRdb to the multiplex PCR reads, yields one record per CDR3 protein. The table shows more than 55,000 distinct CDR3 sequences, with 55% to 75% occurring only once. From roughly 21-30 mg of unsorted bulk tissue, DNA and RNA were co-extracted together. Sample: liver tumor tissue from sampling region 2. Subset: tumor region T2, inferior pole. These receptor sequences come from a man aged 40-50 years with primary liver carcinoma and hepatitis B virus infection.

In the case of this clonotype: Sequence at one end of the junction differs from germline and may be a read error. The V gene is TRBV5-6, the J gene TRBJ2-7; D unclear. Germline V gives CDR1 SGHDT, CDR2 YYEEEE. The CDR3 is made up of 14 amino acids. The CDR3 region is CVSSFRSRAYEQYF. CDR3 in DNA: TGTGTCAGCAGCTTCCGATCGAGAGCCTACGAGCAGTACTTC. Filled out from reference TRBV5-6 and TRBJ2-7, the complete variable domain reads DAGVTQSPTHLIKTRGQQVTLRCSPKSGHDTVSWYQQALGQGPQFIFQYYEEEERQRGNFPDRFSGHQFPNYSSELNVNALLLGDSALYLCVSSFRSRAYEQYFGPGTRLTVT.

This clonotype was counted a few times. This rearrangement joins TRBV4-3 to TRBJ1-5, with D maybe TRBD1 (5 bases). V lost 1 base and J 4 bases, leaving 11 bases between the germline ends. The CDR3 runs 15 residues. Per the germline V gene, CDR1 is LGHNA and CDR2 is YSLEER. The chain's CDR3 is CASSQVWGLNQPQHF. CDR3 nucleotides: TGCGCCAGCAGCCAAGTCTGGGGCCTAAATCAGCCCCAGCATTTT.

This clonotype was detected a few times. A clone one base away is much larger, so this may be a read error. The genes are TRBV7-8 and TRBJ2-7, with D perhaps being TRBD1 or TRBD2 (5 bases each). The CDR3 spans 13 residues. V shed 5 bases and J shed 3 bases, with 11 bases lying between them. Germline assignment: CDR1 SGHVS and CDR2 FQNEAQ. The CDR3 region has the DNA TGTGCCAGCAGCCGGGACCTGGTCTACGAGCAGTACTTC. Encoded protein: CASSRDLVYEQYF.

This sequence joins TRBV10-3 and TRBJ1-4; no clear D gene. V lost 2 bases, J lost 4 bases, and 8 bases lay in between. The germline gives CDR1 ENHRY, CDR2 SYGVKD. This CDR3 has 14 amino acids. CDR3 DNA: TGTGCCATCAGTGAGGGAAGCCGTAATGAAAAACTGTTTTTT. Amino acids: CAISEGSRNEKLFF.

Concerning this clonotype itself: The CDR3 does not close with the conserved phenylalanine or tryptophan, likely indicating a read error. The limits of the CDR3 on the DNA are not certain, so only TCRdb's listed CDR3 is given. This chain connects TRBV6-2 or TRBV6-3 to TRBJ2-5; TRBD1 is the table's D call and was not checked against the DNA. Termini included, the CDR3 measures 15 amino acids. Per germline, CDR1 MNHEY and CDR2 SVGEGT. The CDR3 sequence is CASTQARGGQETQYL.

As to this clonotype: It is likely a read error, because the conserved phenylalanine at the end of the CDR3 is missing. CDR3: CASSDEDSSYEQYI. The DNA for the CDR3 is TGTGCCAGCAGTGATGAGGACAGCTCCTACGAGCAGTACATC. The J gene is TRBJ2-7, the V gene TRBV6-1, with a possible D match to TRBD1 (6 bases). This CDR3 comprises 14 residues. Germline CDR1 MNHNS, CDR2 SASEGT. Trimming took 3 bases from V and 0 from J, leaving 9 bases between them.

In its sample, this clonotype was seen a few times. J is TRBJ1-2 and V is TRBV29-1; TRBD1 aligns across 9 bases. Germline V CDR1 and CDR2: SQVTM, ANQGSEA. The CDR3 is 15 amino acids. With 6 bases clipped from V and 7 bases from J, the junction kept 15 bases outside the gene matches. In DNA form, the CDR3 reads TGCAGCGTGACCCCCCGCCTACAGGGGGCTTTTGGCTACACCTTC. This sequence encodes CSVTPRLQGAFGYTF.